This T cell receptor beta chain derives from a study of blood T cells in healthy people across ages. A J-beta primer mix and a sample-barcoded 5' primer were used in a second PCR of about 7 to 12 cycles. MiXCR, applied by TCRdb to the 5' RACE reads, yields one record per CDR3 protein. Found here are 2 million or so distinct CDR3 sequences, about 49% of them singletons; the top ten hold less than 2.5%. Healthy Russian Caucasian donors spanned ages about 6 to 95 years. Per-sample yields of isolated PBMCs were at least 6 million. The specimen was blood. The receptor comes from a woman aged 40 to 50 in good health.

The CDR3 here is CASSLNSKTDTQYF. The CDR3 DNA follows: TGTGCCAGCAGCCTTAATAGCAAGACAGATACGCAGTATTTT. This sequence joins TRBV4-2 and TRBJ2-3, with unresolved D. The V end was cut by 4 bases, the J end by 3 bases, with 11 bases between. The germline V gene has CDR1 LGHNA and CDR2 YNFKEQ. The CDR3 covers 14 residues.